This T cell receptor beta chain was sequenced for a study of T-cell reconstitution after alpha-beta-depleted transplantation in children. Worth noting for this clonotype: Its antigen remains unidentified.

Findings and limits, study-wide: Newly generated T cells supplied most T-cell counts and diversity one year post-transplant. Surviving recipient T cells and intrathymic progenitors accounted for some patients' high TCRbeta diversity at day 60. Several hundred rapidly expanded clones from non-depleted graft cells reportedly supplied alpha-beta T cells about two months post-transplant.

During its preparation, the TCRbeta library received unique molecular identifiers. TCRdb redid the calling of the PCR reads with MiXCR, one entry per CDR3 protein. The data hold about 250,000 distinct CDR3 sequences, with roughly 25% observed a single time. Trimming took off 5 bases at V and 0 bases at J, with 12 bases between the two ends. Germline V lookup: CDR1 ENHRY, CDR2 SYGVKD. This CDR3 is 15 amino acids long. This specimen consisted of PBMCs, mostly from graft donor cells, obtained 360 days after TCRalphabeta/CD19-depleted stem cell transplant. The rearrangement uses TRBV10-3 and TRBJ2-3, with D unclear. The receptor was derived from a female patient between 2 and 15 years old who had a stem cell transplant for congenital amegakaryocytic thrombocytopenia, so the T cells may come from the graft donor. The CDR3 DNA reads as TGTGCCATCAGTAAGACAAGGCCCAGCACAGATACGCAGTATTTT. Translated: CAISKTRPSTDTQYF.